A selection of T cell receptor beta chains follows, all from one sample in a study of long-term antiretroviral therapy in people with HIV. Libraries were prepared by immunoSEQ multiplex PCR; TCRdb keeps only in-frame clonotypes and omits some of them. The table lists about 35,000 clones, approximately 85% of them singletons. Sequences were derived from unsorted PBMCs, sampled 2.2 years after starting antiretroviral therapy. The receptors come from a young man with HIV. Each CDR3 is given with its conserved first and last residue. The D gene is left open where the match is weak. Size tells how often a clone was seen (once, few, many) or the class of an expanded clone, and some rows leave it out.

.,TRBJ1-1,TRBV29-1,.,TGCAGCGTTGAAGACTATGTGCTAAGAGAAGCTTTCTTT,CSVEDYVLREAFF
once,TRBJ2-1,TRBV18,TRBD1,TGTGCCAGCTTACCGGACAGGGGTTCCTACAATGAGCAGTTCTTC,CASLPDRGSYNEQFF
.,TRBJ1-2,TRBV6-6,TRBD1,TGTGCCAGCAGTTATAGACAGGGGCTATTCTATGGCTACACCTTC,CASSYRQGLFYGYTF
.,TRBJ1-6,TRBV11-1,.,TGTGCCAGCAGTTTGACAGATCAGAATTCACCCCTCCACTTT,CASSLTDQNSPLHF
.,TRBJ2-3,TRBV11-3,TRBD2,TGTGCCAGCAGCTCTAGGACTAGCGGGAACACAGATACGCAGTATTTT,CASSSRTSGNTDTQYF
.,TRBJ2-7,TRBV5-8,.,TGTGCCAGCAGCTTAATTCCACCCAACGTCTACGAGCAGTACTTC,CASSLIPPNVYEQYF
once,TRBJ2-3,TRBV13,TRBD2,TGTGCCAGCAGCTCAACTAGCGGGGTCGGCACAGATACGCAGTATTTT,CASSSTSGVGTDTQYF
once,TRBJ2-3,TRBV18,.,TGTGCCAGCTCACGCGGACTATTCCCAGATACGCAGTATTTT,CASSRGLFPDTQYF
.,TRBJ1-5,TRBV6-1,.,TGTGCCAGCACTATAGGACATCTACAGCCCCAGCATTTT,CASTIGHLQPQHF
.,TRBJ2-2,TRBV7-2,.,TGTGCCAGCAAGGGCGGATCGAACACCGGGGAGCTGTTTTTT,CASKGGSNTGELFF
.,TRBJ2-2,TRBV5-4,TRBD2,TGTGCCAGCAGCTTCACGTCCGGGGAGGGCGGGGAGCTGTTTTTT,CASSFTSGEGGELFF
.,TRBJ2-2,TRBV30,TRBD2,TGTGCCTGGAGTGTTATCGTGGTAGCGGGAGGGTTAAACACCGGGGAGCTGTTTTTT,CAWSVIVVAGGLNTGELFF
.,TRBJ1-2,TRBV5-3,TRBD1,TGTGCCAGAAGCTCCGGCCCTTGCAGGGGGCTCTATGGCTACACCTTC,CARSSGPCRGLYGYTF
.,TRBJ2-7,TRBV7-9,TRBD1,TGTGCCAGCAGCCGGCGGCTGACAGGGCAGGCGTTCTACGAGCAGTACTTC,CASSRRLTGQAFYEQYF
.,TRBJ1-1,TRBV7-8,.,TGTGCCAGCAGCTTGATAGGGGGGAATGTGAACACTGAAGCTTTCTTT,CASSLIGGNVNTEAFF
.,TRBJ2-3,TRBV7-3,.,TGTGCCAGCAGCTTCGACCCCCCCAGGACGGCAGGGGTTACAGATACGCAGTATTTT,CASSFDPPRTAGVTDTQYF
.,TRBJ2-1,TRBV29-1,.,TGCAGCGTTTCCTCGTATGAGCAGTTCTTC,CSVSSYEQFF
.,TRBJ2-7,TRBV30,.,TGTGCCTGTGGGGGGGCAGACCCCTACGAGCAGTACTTC,CACGGADPYEQYF
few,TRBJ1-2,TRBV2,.,TGTGCCAGCAACCTGGACCGGAGGTCGGGCTACACCTTC,CASNLDRRSGYTF
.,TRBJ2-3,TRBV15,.,TGTGCCACCAGCAGCGGACTGGGGGCCACAGATACGCAGTATTTT,CATSSGLGATDTQYF
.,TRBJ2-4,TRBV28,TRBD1,TGTGCCAGCAGTGGATGGACAGGGAGTAACATTCAGTACTTC,CASSGWTGSNIQYF
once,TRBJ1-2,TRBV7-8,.,TGTGCCAGCAGACTCACAGGGCACGGAGGCTACACCTTC,CASRLTGHGGYTF
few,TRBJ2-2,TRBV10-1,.,TGCGCCAGCAAACTTATTAGGCTAGCCTCGAACACCGGGGAGCTGTTTTTT,CASKLIRLASNTGELFF
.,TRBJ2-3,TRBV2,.,TGTGCCAGCAGTTCTCCAGTGGGTGGAGATACGCAGTATTTT,CASSSPVGGDTQYF
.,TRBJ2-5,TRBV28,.,TGTGCCAGCAGTTCCCCAGGGTCGAGGGGGACCCAGTACTTC,CASSSPGSRGTQYF
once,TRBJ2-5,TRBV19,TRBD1,TGTGCCAGTTCTCTTGGACAGGGGGAAGAGACCCAGTACTTC,CASSLGQGEETQYF
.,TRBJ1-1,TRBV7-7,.,TGTGCTAGCAGCTTAGGTAGGAACACTGAAGCTTTCTTT,CASSLGRNTEAFF
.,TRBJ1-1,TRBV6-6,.,TGTGCCAGCAGTCACAACGGGATGAACCCTGAAGCTTTCTTT,CASSHNGMNPEAFF
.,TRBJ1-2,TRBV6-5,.,TGTGCCAGCAGTTCCCAGGACCGATACAGTATCGATGGCTACACCTTC,CASSSQDRYSIDGYTF
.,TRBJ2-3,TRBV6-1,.,TGTGCCAGTAAAGGGTACGTCACAGATACGCAGTATTTT,CASKGYVTDTQYF
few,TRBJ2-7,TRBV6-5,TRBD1,TGTGCCAGCAGTTACTCGCGACAGGGGGCCTCCTACGAGCAGTACTTC,CASSYSRQGASYEQYF
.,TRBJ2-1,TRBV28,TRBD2,TGTGCCAGCACTCTTTCGCCGGGACTAGAGCAGTTCTTC,CASTLSPGLEQFF
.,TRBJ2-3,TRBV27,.,TGTGCCAGCAGTCTCCGGGACGGACCAAGCACAGATACGCAGTATTTT,CASSLRDGPSTDTQYF